The TCR beta chain described here comes from a study of T cells in tuberculosis. No alpha-beta pairing information exists for these sequences. Only in-frame clones appear in the TCRdb table, and some are missing; sequencing was by immunoSEQ multiplex PCR. The sample holds 55,000 to 65,000 clones; about four fifths are singletons and the top ten take more than 10%. Cells were sorted from thawed PBMC rested overnight and stained with GMM-loaded CD1B tetramer, viability dye and anti-CD3. The lipid loaded on the CD1B tetramers was C32 glucose monomycolate from Rhodococcus equi. Remarks on this clone: The junction differs from germline at one of its ends, possibly a read error.

CDR1 LNHDA and CDR2 SQIVND come from the germline V gene (reference sequence). CDR3 length: 13 residues. The TCR originated in an adult woman with latent tuberculosis. The rearrangement joins TRBV19 to TRBJ1-2; the match to TRBD1 covers 7 bases. The sequencing input was CD1b-GMM tetramer-negative cells sorted from PBMCs. CDR3 in amino acids: CASSITGTAAFHF. In DNA form, the CDR3 reads TGTGCCAGTAGTATAACCGGGACAGCGGCCTTCCACTTC.